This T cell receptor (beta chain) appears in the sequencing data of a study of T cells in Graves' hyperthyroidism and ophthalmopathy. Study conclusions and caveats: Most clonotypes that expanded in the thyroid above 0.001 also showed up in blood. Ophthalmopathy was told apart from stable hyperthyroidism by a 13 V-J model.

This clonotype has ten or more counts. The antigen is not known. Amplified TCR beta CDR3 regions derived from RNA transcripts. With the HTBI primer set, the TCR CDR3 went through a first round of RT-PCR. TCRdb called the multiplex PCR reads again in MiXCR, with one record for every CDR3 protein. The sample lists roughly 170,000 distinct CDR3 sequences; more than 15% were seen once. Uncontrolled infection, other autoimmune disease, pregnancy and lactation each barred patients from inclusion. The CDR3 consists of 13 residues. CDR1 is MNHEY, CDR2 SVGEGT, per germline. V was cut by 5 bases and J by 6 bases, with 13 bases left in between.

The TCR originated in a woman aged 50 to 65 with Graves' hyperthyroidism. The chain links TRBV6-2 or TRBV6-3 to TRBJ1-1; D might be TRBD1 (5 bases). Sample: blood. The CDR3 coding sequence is TGTGCCAGCAGTCCGGGACTCTTCGCTGAAGCTTTCTTT. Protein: CASSPGLFAEAFF.